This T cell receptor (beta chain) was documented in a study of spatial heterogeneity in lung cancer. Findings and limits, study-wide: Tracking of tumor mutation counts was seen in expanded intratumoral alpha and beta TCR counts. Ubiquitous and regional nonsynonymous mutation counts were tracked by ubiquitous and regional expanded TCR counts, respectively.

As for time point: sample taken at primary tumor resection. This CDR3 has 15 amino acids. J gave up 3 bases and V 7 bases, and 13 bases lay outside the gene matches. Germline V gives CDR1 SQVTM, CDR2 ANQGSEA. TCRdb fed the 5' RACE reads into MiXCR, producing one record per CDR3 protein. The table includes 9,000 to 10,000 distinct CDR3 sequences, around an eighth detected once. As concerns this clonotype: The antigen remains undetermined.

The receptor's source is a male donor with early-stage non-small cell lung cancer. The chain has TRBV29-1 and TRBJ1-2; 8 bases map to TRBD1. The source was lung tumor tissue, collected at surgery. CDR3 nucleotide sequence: TGCAGCGGAAGGACAGGGCCCTCCCCGTACTATGGCTACACCTTC. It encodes CSGRTGPSPYYGYTF. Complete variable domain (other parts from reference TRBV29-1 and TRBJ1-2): SAVISQKPSRDICQRGTSLTIQCQVDSQVTMMFWYRQQPGQSLTLIATANQGSEATYESGFVIDKFPISRPNLTFSTLTVSNMSPEDSSIYLCSGRTGPSPYYGYTFGSGTRLTVV.